This T cell receptor (beta chain) was obtained from a study of T cell repertoires in cytomegalovirus infection. Study-wide context: HLA-C-restricted CMV epitopes, recently identified, and well-studied HLA-B-restricted ones were used by the study. Findings and caveats of the study: HLA-C-restricted TCR beta clonotypes specific for CMV led the ex vivo response.

This CDR3 comprises 15 residues. Germline V gene data show CDR1 as MNHEY and CDR2 as SVGEGT. V was clipped by 4 bases and J by 4 bases; unmatched bases: 8. Points on this clonotype: What it binds is unknown.

TCRdb ran MiXCR on the reads and lists one entry per CDR3 protein. The sample contains 95,000 to 120,000 distinct CDR3 sequences, under 35% of which appear only once. Sequenced here: CD8+ T cells from cultured PBMCs, sampled from culture after CMV antigen stimulation. This sequence originates from a human donor in good health (CMV status not recorded). Some clones in this sample may be carry-over from other donors' samples. The chain recombines TRBV6-2 or TRBV6-3 with TRBJ1-1; 8 bases line up with TRBD1. This chain's CDR3 is CASSFGWTGITEAFF. CDR3 sequence (DNA): TGTGCCAGCAGTTTTGGTTGGACAGGGATCACTGAAGCTTTCTTT.